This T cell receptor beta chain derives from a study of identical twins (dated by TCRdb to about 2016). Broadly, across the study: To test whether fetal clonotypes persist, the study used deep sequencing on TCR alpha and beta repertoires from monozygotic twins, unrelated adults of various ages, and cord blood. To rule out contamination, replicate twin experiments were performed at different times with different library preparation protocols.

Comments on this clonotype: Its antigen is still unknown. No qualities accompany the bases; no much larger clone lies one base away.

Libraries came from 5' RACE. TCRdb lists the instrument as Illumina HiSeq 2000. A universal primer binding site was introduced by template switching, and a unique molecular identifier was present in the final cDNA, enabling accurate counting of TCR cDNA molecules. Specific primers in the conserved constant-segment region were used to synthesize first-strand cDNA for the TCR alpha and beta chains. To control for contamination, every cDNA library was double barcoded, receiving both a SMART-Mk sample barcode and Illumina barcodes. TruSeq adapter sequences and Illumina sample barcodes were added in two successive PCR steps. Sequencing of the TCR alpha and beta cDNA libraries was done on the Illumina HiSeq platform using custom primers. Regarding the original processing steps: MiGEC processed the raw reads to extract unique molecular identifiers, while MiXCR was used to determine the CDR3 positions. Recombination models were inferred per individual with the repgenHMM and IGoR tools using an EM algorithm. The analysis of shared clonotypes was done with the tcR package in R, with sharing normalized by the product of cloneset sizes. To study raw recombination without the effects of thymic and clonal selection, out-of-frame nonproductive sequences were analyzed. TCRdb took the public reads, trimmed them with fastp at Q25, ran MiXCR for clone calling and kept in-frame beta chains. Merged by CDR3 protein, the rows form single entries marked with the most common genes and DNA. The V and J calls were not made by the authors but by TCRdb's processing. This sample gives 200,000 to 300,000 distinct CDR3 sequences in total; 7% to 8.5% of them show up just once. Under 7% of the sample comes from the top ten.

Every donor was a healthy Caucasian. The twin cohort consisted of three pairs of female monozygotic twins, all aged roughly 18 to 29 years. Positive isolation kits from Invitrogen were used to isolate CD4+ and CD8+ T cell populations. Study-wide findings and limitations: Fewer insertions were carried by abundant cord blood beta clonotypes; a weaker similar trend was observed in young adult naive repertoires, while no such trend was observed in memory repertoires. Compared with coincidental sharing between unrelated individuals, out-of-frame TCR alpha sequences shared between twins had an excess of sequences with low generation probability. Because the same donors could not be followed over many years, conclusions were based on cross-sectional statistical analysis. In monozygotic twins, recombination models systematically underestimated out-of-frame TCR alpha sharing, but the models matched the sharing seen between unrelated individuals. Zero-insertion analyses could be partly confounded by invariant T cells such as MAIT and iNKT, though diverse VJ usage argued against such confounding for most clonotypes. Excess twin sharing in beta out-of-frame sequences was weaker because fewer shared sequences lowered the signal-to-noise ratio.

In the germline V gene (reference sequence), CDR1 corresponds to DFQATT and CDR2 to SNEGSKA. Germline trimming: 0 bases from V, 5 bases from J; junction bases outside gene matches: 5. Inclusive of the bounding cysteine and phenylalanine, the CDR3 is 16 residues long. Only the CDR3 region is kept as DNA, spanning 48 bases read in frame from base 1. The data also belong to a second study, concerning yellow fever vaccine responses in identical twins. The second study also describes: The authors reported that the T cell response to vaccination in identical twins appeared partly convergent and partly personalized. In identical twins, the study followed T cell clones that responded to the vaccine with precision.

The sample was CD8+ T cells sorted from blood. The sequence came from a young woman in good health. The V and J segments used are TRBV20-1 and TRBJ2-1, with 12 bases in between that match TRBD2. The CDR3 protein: CSARDLLAGGNNEQFF. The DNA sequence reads TGCAGTGCTAGAGATTTACTAGCGGGAGGAAACAATGAGCAGTTCTTC.